A single sample is the source of the 28 T cell receptor beta chains below, sequenced in a study of T cell changes during pregnancy in multiple sclerosis. TCRdb's table, derived via immunoSEQ multiplex PCR, lists solely in-frame clones and lacks some. The sample consists of 40,000 to 60,000 clones, 92% of them appearing once. The sequencing here drew on CD4+ T cells from peripheral blood mononuclear cells, taken in the third trimester of pregnancy. The receptor source for this set is a female donor with multiple sclerosis, enrolled in a pregnancy study.

The genes are TRBV5-4 and TRBJ2-5; TRBD2 agrees at 10 bases. V lost 1 base, J lost 5 bases, and 8 bases stayed unmatched. The germline V gene encodes CDR1 SGHNT and CDR2 YYREEE (reference sequence). There are 16 residues in the CDR3. CDR3 coding DNA: TGTGCCAGCAGCTTGCCCCTAGCGGGGGCGGGGGAGACCCAGTACTTC. This gives the protein CASSLPLAGAGETQYF.

The gene calls are TRBV9 and TRBJ1-6; the match to TRBD1 covers 7 bases. Germline CDR1 reads SGDLS; CDR2 reads YYNGEE. This CDR3 is 15 amino acids long. J lost 7 bases, V lost 0 bases, and 4 bases had no gene match. CDR3 in amino acids: CASSVVGQQNSPLHF. CDR3 nucleotide sequence: TGTGCCAGCAGCGTAGTGGGACAGCAAAATTCACCCCTCCACTTT. The full variable domain, with the rest looked up from reference TRBV9 and TRBJ1-6, is DSGVTQTPKHLITATGQRVTLRCSPRSGDLSVYWYQQSLDQGLQFLIQYYNGEERAKGNILERFSAQQFPDLHSELNLSSLELGDSALYFCASSVVGQQNSPLHFGNGTRLTVT.

The chain recombines TRBV30 with TRBJ2-7; 7 nucleotides match TRBD1. This CDR3 comprises 11 residues. The germline CDR1 and CDR2 sequences are GTSNPN and SVGIG (reference sequence). Losses at the gene ends were 5 bases for V and 6 bases for J; bases not matched to a gene: 4. The CDR3 reads CAWSTGREQYF. The CDR3 region has the DNA TGTGCCTGGTCGACAGGGCGCGAGCAGTACTTC.

This clone was counted only a few times. The V gene is TRBV30, the J gene TRBJ2-5; maybe TRBD2 (5 bases). The germline gives CDR1 GTSNPN, CDR2 SVGIG (reference sequence). There are 15 residues in the CDR3. Trimming removed 1 base from V and 2 bases from J, with 14 bases in between. The CDR3 loop is CAWSAPGRDQETQYF. For the CDR3, the DNA is TGTGCCTGGAGTGCCCCAGGCCGGGATCAAGAGACCCAGTACTTC.

The rearrangement uses TRBV27 and TRBJ2-3; the match to TRBD2 covers 9 bases. The germline CDR1 and CDR2 sequences are MNHEY and SMNVEV (reference sequence). This CDR3 comprises 15 residues. V shed 6 bases, J shed 2 bases, and the junction held 6 bases outside the gene matches. This CDR3 reads CASSPKRGATDTQYF. The CDR3, as DNA: TGTGCCAGCAGCCCAAAGCGGGGGGCCACAGATACGCAGTATTTT.

The gene calls are TRBV9 and TRBJ2-1; 8 bases line up with TRBD1. With 3 bases clipped from V and 6 bases from J, the junction kept 8 bases outside the gene matches. From germline, CDR1 is SGDLS and CDR2 YYNGEE. CDR3 length: 15 residues. This CDR3 is CASSGRGQVGNEQFF. CDR3 in DNA: TGTGCCAGCAGCGGAAGGGGACAGGTGGGCAATGAGCAGTTCTTC.

The chain is built from TRBV5-1 and TRBJ2-1; possibly TRBD2 for D (7 bases). With 0 bases removed from V and 4 bases from J, the gap between germline ends came to 23 bases. CDR1 is SGHRS, CDR2 YFSETQ, per germline. The CDR3 extends over 19 amino acids. The CDR3 DNA reads TGCGCCAGCAGCTTGGCCTGGGGGGGGCTAGGGAGCGGTTACAATGAGCAGTTCTTC. This translates into CASSLAWGGLGSGYNEQFF. The complete variable domain, with remaining parts taken from reference TRBV5-1 and TRBJ2-1, reads KAGVTQTPRYLIKTRGQQVTLSCSPISGHRSVSWYQQTPGQGLQFLFEYFSETQRNKGNFPGRFSGRQFSNSRSEMNVSTLELGDSALYLCASSLAWGGLGSGYNEQFFGPGTRLTVL.

Concerning this clone: This CDR3 is also generated by other DNA sequences in the sample. This chain links TRBV7-3 with TRBJ2-1, with 9 bases matching TRBD2. V shed 0 bases, J shed 4 bases, and the junction held 1 base outside the gene matches. The CDR3 is made up of 15 amino acids. Germline CDR1 reads SGHTA; CDR2 reads FQGTGA. CDR3 loop: CASSLTSGGYNEQFF. CDR3 in DNA: TGTGCCAGCAGCTTAACGAGCGGGGGGTACAATGAGCAGTTCTTC. The variable domain in full, completed from reference TRBV7-3 and TRBJ2-1, reads GAGVSQTPSNKVTEKGKYVELRCDPISGHTALYWYRQSLGQGPEFLIYFQGTGAADDSGLPNDRFFAVRPEGSVSTLKIQRTERGDSAVYLCASSLTSGGYNEQFFGPGTRLTVL.

Points on this clone: Other DNA sequences in this specimen translate into the identical CDR3. The chain is built from TRBV6-5 and TRBJ1-1; D is unresolved. CDR3 length: 13 amino acids. From germline, CDR1 is MNHEY and CDR2 SVGAGI. V lost 0 bases and J 5 bases, leaving 7 bases between the germline ends. The CDR3 sequence is CASSYSGGTEAFF. The CDR3 coding sequence is TGTGCCAGCAGTTACTCGGGCGGGACTGAAGCTTTCTTT.

The gene calls are TRBV18 and TRBJ1-3, with 10 bases that match TRBD1. This CDR3 contains 17 residues. V trimming: 3 bases; J trimming: 2 bases; junction bases outside the gene matches: 7. Looked up from germline, CDR1 is KGHSH and CDR2 is LQKENI. In DNA, the CDR3 is TGTGCCAGCTCACCTCTCAGACAGGGGGCAACTGGAAACACCATATATTTT. Protein sequence: CASSPLRQGATGNTIYF.

This chain links TRBV6-5 with TRBJ1-4, with D unclear. CDR1 and CDR2 from the germline V gene are MNHEY and SVGAGI. V was pared by 8 bases and J by 3 bases, with 13 bases between. This CDR3 is 14 amino acids long. CDR3 loop: CASRRGSANEKLFF. The CDR3 DNA follows: TGTGCCAGCCGAAGAGGGTCTGCTAATGAAAAACTGTTTTTT.

The rearrangement joins TRBV7-9 to TRBJ2-3; D not resolved. Trimming stripped 2 bases from V and 3 bases from J, with 6 bases between. Germline V gene data show CDR1 as SEHNR and CDR2 as FQNEAQ (reference sequence). CDR3 length: 13 residues. DNA of the CDR3: TGTGCCAGCAGCTTATTCCTAACAGATACGCAGTATTTT. Amino acid sequence: CASSLFLTDTQYF.

The V and J genes are TRBV5-1 and TRBJ1-1; the D is unclear. Per germline, CDR1 SGHRS and CDR2 YFSETQ. The V and J ends lost 0 bases and 0 bases respectively, with 12 bases between them. This CDR3 spans 16 amino acids. The chain's CDR3 is CASSLASPIVNTEAFF. Here the CDR3 DNA reads TGCGCCAGCAGCTTGGCCTCACCGATAGTGAACACTGAAGCTTTCTTT.

The gene calls are TRBV6-5 and TRBJ2-3, with unresolved D. V lost 0 bases to trimming and J lost 0 bases, with 7 bases between them. Looked up from germline, CDR1 is MNHEY and CDR2 is SVGAGI. This CDR3 is built from 15 residues. The DNA for the CDR3 is TGTGCCAGCAGTTACTCCTACCCTAGCACAGATACGCAGTATTTT. Translating gives CASSYSYPSTDTQYF.

The chain has TRBV2 and TRBJ2-1; TRBD2 agrees at 8 bases. This CDR3 is built from 12 residues. Germline V CDR1 and CDR2: SNHLY, FYNNEI. Trimming cost V 11 bases and J 9 bases; bases outside gene matches: 9. The CDR3 region is CAGGGTSFEQFF. CDR3 sequence (DNA): TGTGCCGGCGGAGGGACTAGTTTTGAGCAGTTCTTC.

The V call is TRBV11-2, the J call TRBJ2-7; D perhaps matches TRBD1 (5 bases). V lost 0 bases to trimming and J lost 2 bases, with 14 bases between them. Germline CDR1 SGHAT, CDR2 FQNNGV. The CDR3 contains 16 residues. CDR3 region: CASSLDQSGLPYEQYF. DNA for the CDR3: TGTGCCAGCAGCTTAGATCAGTCAGGGTTGCCCTACGAGCAGTACTTC.

V and J are TRBV9 and TRBJ1-4, with 10 bases identical to TRBD1. The ends lost 3 bases at V and 7 bases at J; junction bases unmatched: 9. Germline-derived CDR1 and CDR2 are SGDLS and YYNGEE. This CDR3 contains 16 residues. CDR3 DNA sequence: TGTGCCAGCAGCGATATGACAGGGGGCCGTGGTGAAAAACTGTTTTTT. It encodes CASSDMTGGRGEKLFF. Drawing the rest from reference TRBV9 and TRBJ1-4, the complete variable domain is DSGVTQTPKHLITATGQRVTLRCSPRSGDLSVYWYQQSLDQGLQFLIQYYNGEERAKGNILERFSAQQFPDLHSELNLSSLELGDSALYFCASSDMTGGRGEKLFFGSGTQLSVL.

The rearrangement links TRBV4-3 to TRBJ2-5, with TRBD1 matching 11 bases. Germline lookup yields CDR1 LGHNA and CDR2 YSLEER. Trimming cost V 1 base and J 4 bases; bases outside gene matches: 2. The CDR3 extends over 15 amino acids. This CDR3 reads CASSQGTGGSETQYF. In DNA form, the CDR3 reads TGCGCCAGCAGCCAAGGGACAGGGGGCTCAGAGACCCAGTACTTC.

The chain links TRBV14 to TRBJ2-5; D uncertain. The CDR3 extends over 15 amino acids. In germline, CDR1 is SGHDN, CDR2 FVKESK. The V end was cut by 1 base, the J end by 5 bases, with 14 bases between. The CDR3 reads CASSQVLRVRETQYF. CDR3 DNA: TGTGCCAGCAGCCAAGTTTTACGGGTCCGGGAGACCCAGTACTTC.

The chain is built from TRBV18 and TRBJ1-1, with a tentative D call TRBD1 (5 bases). The CDR3 length is 14 residues. Trimming shortened V by 5 bases and J by 1 base, and 11 bases separated the two germline ends. Germline CDR1 reads KGHSH; CDR2 reads LQKENI. The CDR3 here is CASSKTESNTEAFF. DNA for the CDR3: TGTGCCAGCTCAAAGACAGAGTCGAACACTGAAGCTTTCTTT.

The chain employs TRBV7-9 and TRBJ2-1; weak D call: TRBD2 (5 bases). V lost 2 bases and J 3 bases, leaving 20 bases between the germline ends. Germline CDR1 reads SEHNR; CDR2 reads FQNEAQ (reference sequence). The CDR3 is 18 residues long. In nucleotides, the CDR3 is TGTGCCAGCAGCTTAAGTGATCGGGGAGCGTCCCTCTACAATGAGCAGTTCTTC. It translates to CASSLSDRGASLYNEQFF.

The chain links TRBV4-3 to TRBJ2-3, with D perhaps TRBD2 (6 bases). CDR1 is LGHNA, CDR2 YSLEER, per germline. The CDR3 consists of 15 residues. Between the trimmed V and J ends, which lost 3 bases and 0 bases, there was a span of 10 bases. The CDR3 reads CASSQAGSSTDTQYF. The CDR3 region has the DNA TGCGCCAGCAGCCAGGCGGGGTCGAGCACAGATACGCAGTATTTT.

CDR3: CASRRDRGDNYGYTF. Written as DNA, the CDR3 is TGTGCCAGCAGACGGGACAGGGGGGACAACTATGGCTACACCTTC. The V call is TRBV2, the J call TRBJ1-2; TRBD1 matches at 11 bases. CDR1 is SNHLY and CDR2 is FYNNEI in the germline V gene. CDR3 length: 15 amino acids. Trimming removed 6 bases from V and 2 bases from J; junction bases left unmatched: 5.

This sequence joins TRBV18 and TRBJ2-2; 8 positions match TRBD1. CDR1 is KGHSH and CDR2 is LQKENI in the germline V gene. V shed 3 bases, J shed 5 bases, and the junction held 8 bases outside the gene matches. CDR3 size: 16 residues. The CDR3 nucleotides read TGTGCCAGCTCACCCCTTCAGGGGGCAGAAACCGGGGAGCTGTTTTTT. Protein: CASSPLQGAETGELFF. Full variable domain (outside the CDR3, taken from reference TRBV18 and TRBJ2-2): NAGVMQNPRHLVRRRGQEARLRCSPMKGHSHVYWYRQLPEEGLKFMVYLQKENIIDESGMPKERFSAEFPKEGPSILRIQQVVRGDSAAYFCASSPLQGAETGELFFGEGSRLTVL.

The V gene is TRBV5-6, the J gene TRBJ2-7; tentative D call: TRBD1 (7 bases). V shed 4 bases and J shed 2 bases, with 16 bases lying between them. Germline V gene sequence: CDR1 SGHDT, CDR2 YYEEEE. The CDR3 runs to 15 residues. The CDR3 sequence: CASSGGGLYTYEQYF. Here the CDR3 DNA reads TGTGCCAGCAGCGGAGGGGGCCTCTATACCTACGAGCAGTACTTC.

This chain connects TRBV5-1 to TRBJ2-5; 7 bases line up with TRBD2. The CDR3 extends over 15 amino acids. Germline trimming cut 4 bases from V and 3 bases from J; bases unmatched to any gene: 9. CDR1 and CDR2 (germline): SGHRS, YFSETQ. CDR3 DNA sequence: TGCGCCAGCAGCCCCGAGGGAGGGAGGGAAGAGACCCAGTACTTC. Protein product: CASSPEGGREETQYF. The whole variable domain, filled in from reference TRBV5-1 and TRBJ2-5, reads KAGVTQTPRYLIKTRGQQVTLSCSPISGHRSVSWYQQTPGQGLQFLFEYFSETQRNKGNFPGRFSGRQFSNSRSEMNVSTLELGDSALYLCASSPEGGREETQYFGPGTRLLVL.

V usage is TRBV7-8 and J usage is TRBJ2-7, with D possibly being TRBD2 (7 bases). Trimming took off 10 bases at V and 2 bases at J, with 15 bases between the two ends. This CDR3 region has 13 residues. Germline V gene lookup returns CDR1 SGHVS and CDR2 FQNEAQ. The CDR3 region is CAIGGDTTYEQYF. For the CDR3, the DNA is TGTGCCATTGGGGGGGACACCACCTACGAGCAGTACTTC.

The rearrangement links TRBV30 to TRBJ2-5, with 12 bases lining up with TRBD2. Germline V gene sequence: CDR1 GTSNPN, CDR2 SVGIG (reference sequence). After removal of 2 bases from V and 7 bases from J, the junction contained 8 bases not matched to a gene. The CDR3 spans 15 residues. In nucleotides, the CDR3 is TGTGCCTGGAGTTGGGGACTAGCGGGCCCAGGGACCCAGTACTTC. This gives the protein CAWSWGLAGPGTQYF.